Sequencing of this T cell receptor beta chain was carried out in a study of control samples from healthy donors and cancer patients. Only in-frame clones appear in the TCRdb table, and some are missing; sequencing was by immunoSEQ multiplex PCR. In the table there are 100,000 or so clones, 82% of which are singletons. This clone was observed a single time. The germline gives CDR1 MGHRA, CDR2 YSYEKL. This CDR3 comprises 16 residues. After removal of 0 bases from V and 0 bases from J, the junction contained 2 bases not matched to a gene. The receptor was derived from a woman aged 55-70 years in good health. The genes are TRBV4-1 and TRBJ2-7, with TRBD2 identical over 10 bases. Source material: blood. The CDR3 sequence is CASSQELAGYSYEQYF. CDR3 sequence (DNA): TGCGCCAGCAGCCAAGAACTAGCGGGATACTCCTACGAGCAGTACTTC.